Each of the 19 T cell receptor beta chains below was sequenced from the same sample in a study of T cell repertoires in cytomegalovirus infection. TCRdb recomputed calls from the reads with MiXCR, one row per CDR3 protein. The sample holds around 300,000 distinct CDR3 sequences; roughly 26% are singletons and the top ten take 14%. The specimen sequenced was PBMCs. These receptor sequences come from a human donor in good health (CMV status not recorded). Some clones in this sample may be carry-over from other donors' samples.

This clonotype was detected a few times. The CDR3 coding sequence is TGTGCCAGCTGTTACGGGGACTCCTACAATGAGCAGTTCTTC. Translation: CASCYGDSYNEQFF. J is TRBJ2-1 and V is TRBV19; the D gene is possibly TRBD2 (5 bases). CDR3 length: 14 amino acids. CDR1 and CDR2 (germline): LNHDA, SQIVND (reference sequence). V was trimmed by 9 bases and J by 0 bases, leaving 12 bases between them.

This clonotype was counted between two and nine times. This chain connects TRBV5-1 to TRBJ2-7, with D perhaps being TRBD1 or TRBD2 (5 bases each). The CDR3 is 15 amino acids. Germline assignment: CDR1 SGHRS and CDR2 YFSETQ. The germline V and J ends were trimmed by 5 bases and 5 bases, with 20 bases remaining between them. CDR3 nucleotides: TGCGCCAGCAGTTCACCTTACAGGCCCGGGGACGAGCAGTACTTC. Translated: CASSSPYRPGDEQYF.

This clonotype was detected a few times. The V gene is TRBV12-5, the J gene TRBJ2-2, with 9 positions matching TRBD1. CDR1 LGHNT and CDR2 FRNRAP come from the germline V gene. J lost 2 bases, V lost 0 bases, and 7 bases had no gene match. The CDR3 totals 18 residues. The CDR3 loop reads CASGLVGQGTSNTGELFF. The DNA for the CDR3 is TGTGCTAGTGGTTTGGTAGGACAGGGGACCTCCAACACCGGGGAGCTGTTTTTT.

This clonotype has more than one count but fewer than ten. CDR3 sequence reads: CASKIGGQGQPQHF. The CDR3 DNA reads as TGTGCCAGCAAAATCGGGGGGCAGGGACAGCCCCAGCATTTT. This chain joins TRBV28 and TRBJ1-5; D may be TRBD1 (6 bases). Germline assignment: CDR1 MDHEN and CDR2 SYDVKM. The V gene lost 7 bases and the J gene lost 7 bases, with 17 bases spanning the gap. This CDR3 spans 14 amino acids.

This rearrangement joins TRBV9 to TRBJ2-3; 9 nucleotides agree with TRBD1. Germline CDR1 reads SGDLS; CDR2 reads YYNGEE. CDR3 size: 16 residues. V lost 3 bases, J lost 1 base, and 6 bases stayed unmatched. This CDR3 reads CASSATGGGGTDTQYF. DNA of the CDR3: TGTGCCAGCAGCGCCACAGGGGGCGGGGGCACAGATACGCAGTATTTT.

V gene TRBV6-8 combines with J gene TRBJ1-2, with 7 bases fitting TRBD1. The CDR3 runs to 16 residues. The germline V gene encodes CDR1 MNHGY and CDR2 SAAAGT. J lost 1 base, V lost 0 bases, and 5 bases had no gene match. CDR3 coding DNA: TGTGCCAGCAGTTACTCTGCGGGACAGAGTAACTATGGCTACACCTTC. Translated, it gives CASSYSAGQSNYGYTF.

At least ten counts were recorded for this clonotype. V usage is TRBV6-2 or TRBV6-3 and J usage is TRBJ2-1, with D perhaps matching TRBD1 or TRBD2 (6 bases each). V was clipped by 9 bases and J by 0 bases, with 24 bases between them. In germline, CDR1 is MNHEY, CDR2 SVGEGT. The CDR3 totals 18 residues. The CDR3 coding sequence is TGTGCCAGTCAGGGGACTCGCGACCGACTAAGCTCCTACAATGAGCAGTTCTTC. Translated: CASQGTRDRLSSYNEQFF.

The J gene is TRBJ2-6, the V gene TRBV14, with no clear D. Germline V gives CDR1 SGHDN, CDR2 FVKESK. The CDR3 is 15 amino acids. Between the trimmed V and J ends, which lost 1 base and 0 bases, there was a span of 4 bases. CDR3 sequence (DNA): TGTGCCAGCAGCCAAGGAGTCTCTGGGGCCAACGTCCTGACTTTC. This encodes CASSQGVSGANVLTF.

As DNA, the CDR3 is TGTGCCACTAGACAGGGGGCCGGGAACACTGAAGCTTTCTTT. Translation: CATRQGAGNTEAFF. The chain has TRBV24-1 and TRBJ1-1, with 10 bases identical to TRBD1. CDR3 length: 14 residues. V was pared by 10 bases and J by 1 base, with 5 bases of the junction left unmatched. CDR1 is KGHDR and CDR2 is SFDVKD in the germline V gene.

This clonotype was seen a few times. The rearrangement uses TRBV29-1 and TRBJ2-1; 11 positions match TRBD2. The CDR3 has 13 amino acids. The trim removed 6 bases at V and 9 bases at J, leaving 7 bases unmatched. Germline loops: CDR1 SQVTM, CDR2 ANQGSEA. CDR3 sequence (DNA): TGCAGCGTGCTCTCTAGCGGGGGGCCTGAGCAGTTCTTC. It codes for CSVLSSGGPEQFF.

This clonotype was seen only a few times. The rearrangement uses TRBV28 and TRBJ2-5, with D tentatively TRBD1 or TRBD2 (5 bases each). This CDR3 spans 15 amino acids. CDR1 MDHEN and CDR2 SYDVKM come from the germline V gene. Trimming took off 3 bases at V and 0 bases at J, with 11 bases between the two ends. The CDR3 bases are TGTGCCAGCAGTTTGGGGGTTAGGGACCAAGAGACCCAGTACTTC. It yields the protein CASSLGVRDQETQYF.

This clonotype has a count of ten or more. V is TRBV11-2 and J is TRBJ1-5; 8 bases line up with TRBD1. The J segment lost 7 bases and the V segment lost 1 base, leaving 6 bases of the junction unmatched. Germline values: CDR1 SGHAT, CDR2 FQNNGV. This CDR3 has 15 residues. CDR3 in amino acids: CASSLGTGPQQPQHF. The CDR3 DNA follows: TGTGCCAGCAGCTTAGGGACAGGGCCACAGCAGCCCCAGCATTTT.

The rearrangement links TRBV2 to TRBJ2-7, with TRBD2 matching 11 bases. Germline loops: CDR1 SNHLY, CDR2 FYNNEI. J gave up 2 bases and V 6 bases, and 6 bases lay outside the gene matches. The CDR3 totals 15 residues. CDR3 nucleotide sequence: TGTGCCAGCAGACTATTGACTAGCGGGACCTACGAGCAGTACTTC. Amino acids: CASRLLTSGTYEQYF.

This clonotype was observed a few times. The rearrangement joins TRBV5-1 to TRBJ1-1, with D uncertain. This CDR3 is built from 16 residues. The V gene's germline CDR1 is SGHRS and CDR2 YFSETQ. Between the trimmed V and J ends, which lost 0 bases and 0 bases, there was a span of 12 bases. The CDR3 loop is CASSLAIGSMNTEAFF. CDR3 nucleotides: TGCGCCAGCAGCTTGGCCATCGGGTCCATGAACACTGAAGCTTTCTTT.

This clonotype occurred a few times. This sequence joins TRBV7-6 and TRBJ1-3, with 7 positions matching TRBD1. After removal of 4 bases from V and 0 bases from J, the junction contained 3 bases not matched to a gene. This CDR3 spans 15 amino acids. CDR1 and CDR2 (germline): SGHVS, FNYEAQ. This CDR3 is CASSSGQLSGNTIYF. CDR3 DNA: TGTGCCAGCAGCTCGGGACAGCTCTCTGGAAACACCATATATTTT.

There are many counts of this clonotype. The chain recombines TRBV7-2 with TRBJ1-4; D gene uncertain. Trimming removed 1 base at V and 7 bases at J, with 13 bases between. The CDR3 has 15 residues. CDR1 and CDR2 (germline): SGHTA, FQGNSA. The CDR3 protein is CASSLDGREVEKLFF. The CDR3 coding sequence is TGTGCCAGCAGCTTAGACGGAAGGGAAGTTGAAAAACTGTTTTTT. The entire variable domain, with the rest obtained from reference TRBV7-2 and TRBJ1-4, is as follows: GAGVSQSPSNKVTEKGKDVELRCDPISGHTALYWYRQSLGQGLEFLIYFQGNSAPDKSGLPSDRFSAERTGGSVSTLTIQRTQQEDSAVYLCASSLDGREVEKLFFGSGTQLSVL.

The chain uses TRBV29-1 and TRBJ2-3; D call uncertain. Germline V CDR1 and CDR2: SQVTM, ANQGSEA. The CDR3 is 13 amino acids. The chain's CDR3 is CSKTSPNTDTQYF. The CDR3, as DNA: TGCAGTAAAACGAGTCCTAACACAGATACGCAGTATTTT.

Many counts were recorded for this clonotype. CDR3 bases: TGTGCCAGCAGCAAATCTAGCGGAGGGGGGACGCAGTATTTT. Amino acid sequence: CASSKSSGGGTQYF. The chain couples TRBV7-2 to TRBJ2-3; D is perhaps TRBD2 (7 bases). There are 14 residues in the CDR3. Trimming took off 5 bases at V and 9 bases at J, with 18 bases between the two ends. Looked up from germline, CDR1 is SGHTA and CDR2 is FQGNSA.

This clonotype was seen a few times. The rearrangement joins TRBV20-1 to TRBJ2-1; D not certain. The CDR3 contains 16 residues. The V end was cut by 0 bases, the J end by 12 bases, with 24 bases between. Germline loops: CDR1 DFQATT, CDR2 SNEGSKA (reference sequence). In DNA form, the CDR3 reads TGCAGTGCTAGAGATCGGGCCTTATCGCTTACAATGAGGCAGTTCTTC. Protein sequence: CSARDRALSLTMRQFF.